This T cell receptor (beta chain) comes out of a study of beta chain features in type 1 diabetes. General study results and limits: When Type 1 diabetes patients were examined, their TCRB CDR3s proved moderately but significantly shorter in all four CD4+ subsets. A possible short-template PCR bias applies equally to patients and controls.

The CDR3 runs to 16 residues. In germline, CDR1 is SGHAT, CDR2 FQNNGV. V lost 5 bases to trimming and J lost 4 bases, with 19 bases between them. Of the isolated RNA, all was reverse transcribed, and so the sequenced material was expressed TCRB transcripts. This table comes from immunoSEQ multiplex PCR, and its TCRdb copy is limited to in-frame clones, with some not included. The sample holds about 240,000 clones, about 26% seen once. It was one heparinised blood draw, averaging approximately 100 mL, that each donor gave. To note about this clone: Its target is unknown.

The origin of this receptor is a man aged 25 to 45 in good health. The sequenced sample was central memory CD4+ T cells from blood. The rearrangement links TRBV11-2 to TRBJ2-3, with D possibly being TRBD2 (5 bases). The CDR3, as DNA: TGTGCCAGCAGCCCGTATTGGGGTCTAGCCTCAGATACGCAGTATTTT. Its protein is CASSPYWGLASDTQYF.